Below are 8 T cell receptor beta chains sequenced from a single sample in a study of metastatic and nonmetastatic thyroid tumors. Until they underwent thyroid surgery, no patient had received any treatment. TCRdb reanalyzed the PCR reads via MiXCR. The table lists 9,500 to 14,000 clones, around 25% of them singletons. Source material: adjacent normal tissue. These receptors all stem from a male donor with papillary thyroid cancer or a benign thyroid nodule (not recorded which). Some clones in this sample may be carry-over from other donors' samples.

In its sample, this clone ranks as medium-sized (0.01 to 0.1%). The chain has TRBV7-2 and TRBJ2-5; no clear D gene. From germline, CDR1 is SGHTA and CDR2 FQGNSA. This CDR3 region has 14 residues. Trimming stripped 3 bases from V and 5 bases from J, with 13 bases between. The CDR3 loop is CASSFYNTGETQYF. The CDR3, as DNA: TGTGCCAGCAGCTTCTACAACACCGGGGAGACCCAGTACTTC.

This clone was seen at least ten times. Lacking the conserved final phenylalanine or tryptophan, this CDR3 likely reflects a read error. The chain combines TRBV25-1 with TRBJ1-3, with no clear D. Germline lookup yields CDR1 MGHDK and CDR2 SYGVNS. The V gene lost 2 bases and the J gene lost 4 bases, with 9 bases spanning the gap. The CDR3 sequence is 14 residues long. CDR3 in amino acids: CASSERAGGNTIYS. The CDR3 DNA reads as TGTGCCAGCAGTGAACGGGCCGGAGGAAACACCATATATTCT.

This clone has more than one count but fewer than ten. The CDR3 region has the DNA TGTGCCAGCAGCCGGACTAGCGGAACACCCTACGAGCAGTACTTC. Protein sequence: CASSRTSGTPYEQYF. The J gene is TRBJ2-7, the V gene TRBV7-8; the match to TRBD2 covers 10 bases. CDR3 length equals 15 residues. Germline V gene sequence: CDR1 SGHVS, CDR2 FQNEAQ. V gave up 5 bases and J gave up 2 bases; unmatched junction bases: 6.

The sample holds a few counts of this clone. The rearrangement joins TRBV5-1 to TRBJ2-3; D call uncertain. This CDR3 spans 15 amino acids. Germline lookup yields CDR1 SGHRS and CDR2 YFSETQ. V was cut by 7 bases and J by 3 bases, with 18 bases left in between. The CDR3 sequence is CASHRTVAETDTQYF. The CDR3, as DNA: TGCGCCAGCCACCGGACCGTCGCCGAGACAGATACGCAGTATTTT.

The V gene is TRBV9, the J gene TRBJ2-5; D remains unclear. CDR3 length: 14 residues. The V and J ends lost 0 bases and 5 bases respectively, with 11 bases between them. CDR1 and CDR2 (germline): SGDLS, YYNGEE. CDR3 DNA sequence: TGTGCCAGCAGCGTAGACCCTGTCAGGGAGACCCAGTACTTC. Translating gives CASSVDPVRETQYF.

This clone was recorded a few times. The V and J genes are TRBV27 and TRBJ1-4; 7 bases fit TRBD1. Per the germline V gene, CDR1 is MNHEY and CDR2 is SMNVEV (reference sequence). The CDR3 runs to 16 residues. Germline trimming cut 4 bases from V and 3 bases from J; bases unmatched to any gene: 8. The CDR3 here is CASSSGDSGANEKLFF. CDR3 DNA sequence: TGTGCCAGCAGTTCAGGGGACAGCGGGGCTAATGAAAAACTGTTTTTT. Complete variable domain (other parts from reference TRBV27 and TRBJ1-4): EAQVTQNPRYLITVTGKKLTVTCSQNMNHEYMSWYRQDPGLGLRQIYYSMNVEVTDKGDVPEGYKVSRKEKRNFPLILESPSPNQTSLYFCASSSGDSGANEKLFFGSGTQLSVL.

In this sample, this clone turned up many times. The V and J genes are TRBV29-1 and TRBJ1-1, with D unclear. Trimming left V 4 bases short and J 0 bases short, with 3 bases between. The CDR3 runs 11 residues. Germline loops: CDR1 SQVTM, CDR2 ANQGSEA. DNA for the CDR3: TGCAGCGTTGTGTTGAACACTGAAGCTTTCTTT. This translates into CSVVLNTEAFF.

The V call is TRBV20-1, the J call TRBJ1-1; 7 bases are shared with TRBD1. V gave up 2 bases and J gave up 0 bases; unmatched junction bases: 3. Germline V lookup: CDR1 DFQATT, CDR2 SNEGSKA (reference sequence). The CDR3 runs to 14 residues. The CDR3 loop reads CSARTTGLNTEAFF. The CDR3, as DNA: TGCAGTGCTAGAACGACAGGGTTGAACACTGAAGCTTTCTTT.